This T cell receptor beta chain was sequenced in a study of spatial heterogeneity in lung cancer. A single record per CDR3 protein comes from TCRdb applying MiXCR to the 5' RACE reads. The table lists 9,500 to 15,000 distinct CDR3 sequences, approximately 14% of them singletons. Indicated time point: sample taken at primary tumor resection. Whole RNA, which was extracted from tumor, nontumor lung tissue or frozen PBMC, was sequenced without any cell sorting. Patients with untreated early-stage non-small cell lung cancer, numbering some 72, were the donors. CDR3 length: 14 amino acids. Germline CDR1 reads DFQATT; CDR2 reads SNEGSKA (reference sequence). By frequency in the sample, this clonotype is medium-sized.

This sequence was found in a female donor with early-stage non-small cell lung cancer. The V call is TRBV20-1, the J call TRBJ1-2; D not certain. Sequencing used PBMCs, obtained at surgery. Here the CDR3 reads CLPRGGRLTDGYTF. CDR3 coding DNA: TGCCTGCCCCGTGGTGGACGCCTGACTGATGGCTACACCTTC.